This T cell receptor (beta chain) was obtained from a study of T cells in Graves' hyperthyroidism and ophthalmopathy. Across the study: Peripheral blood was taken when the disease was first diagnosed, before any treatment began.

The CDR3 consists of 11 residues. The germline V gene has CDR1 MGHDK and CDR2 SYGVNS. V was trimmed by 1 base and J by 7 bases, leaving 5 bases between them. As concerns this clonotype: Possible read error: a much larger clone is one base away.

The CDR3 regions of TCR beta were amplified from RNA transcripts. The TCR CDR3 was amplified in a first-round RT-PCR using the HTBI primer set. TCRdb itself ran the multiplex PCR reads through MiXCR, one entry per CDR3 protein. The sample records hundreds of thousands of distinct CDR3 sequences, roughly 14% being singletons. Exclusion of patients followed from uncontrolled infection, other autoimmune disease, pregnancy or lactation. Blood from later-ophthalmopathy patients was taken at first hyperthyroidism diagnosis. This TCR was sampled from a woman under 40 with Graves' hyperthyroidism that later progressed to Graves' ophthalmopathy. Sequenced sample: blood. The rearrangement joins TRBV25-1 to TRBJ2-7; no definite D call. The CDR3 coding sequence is TGTGCCAGCAGTGAATCCCAAGAGCAGTACTTC. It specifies CASSESQEQYF.